Here is one T cell receptor beta chain with its context. Clones were sequenced by immunoSEQ multiplex PCR, and TCRdb holds only the in-frame ones, with some missing. The sample yields around 100,000 clones, approximately 90% seen once. These data originate in a study of T cell responses to AZD1222 COVID-19 vaccine. The CDR3 has 15 residues. Trimming took 4 bases from V and 0 from J, leaving 7 bases between them. CDR1 PRHDT and CDR2 FYEKMQ come from the germline V gene (reference sequence). The TCR comes from an adult in good health. The V call is TRBV13, the J call TRBJ2-6; D remains unclear. Sample: peripheral blood, taken on day 0 of AZD1222 vaccination. CDR3 DNA: TGTGCCAGCAGCTCTGGGATCTCTGGGGCCAACGTCCTGACTTTC. Translated: CASSSGISGANVLTF.